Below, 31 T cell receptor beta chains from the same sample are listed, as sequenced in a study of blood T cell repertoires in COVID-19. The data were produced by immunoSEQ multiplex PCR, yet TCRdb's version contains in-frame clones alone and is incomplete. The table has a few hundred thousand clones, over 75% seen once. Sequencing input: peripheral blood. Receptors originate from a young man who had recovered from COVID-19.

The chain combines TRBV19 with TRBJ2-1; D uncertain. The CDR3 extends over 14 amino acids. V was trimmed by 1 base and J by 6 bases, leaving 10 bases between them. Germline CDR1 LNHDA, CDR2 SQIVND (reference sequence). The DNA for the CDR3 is TGTGCCAGTAGTATAGTCGGGTACGGCAATGAGCAGTTCTTC. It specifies CASSIVGYGNEQFF.

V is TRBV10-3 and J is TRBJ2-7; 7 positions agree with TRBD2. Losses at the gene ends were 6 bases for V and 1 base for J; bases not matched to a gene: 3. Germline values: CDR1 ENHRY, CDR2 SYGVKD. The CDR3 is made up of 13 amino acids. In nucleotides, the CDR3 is TGTGCCATCAGCCTCGGGGGGTCCTACGAGCAGTACTTC. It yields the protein CAISLGGSYEQYF.

CDR3 residues: CASSPQGAQGDTQYF. The CDR3 DNA follows: TGTGCCAGCAGCCCACAGGGGGCGCAAGGAGATACGCAGTATTTT. This chain joins TRBV14 and TRBJ2-3; 9 bases map to TRBD1. The V gene's germline CDR1 is SGHDN and CDR2 FVKESK. This CDR3 is built from 15 residues. J lost 5 bases, V lost 4 bases, and 7 bases had no gene match.

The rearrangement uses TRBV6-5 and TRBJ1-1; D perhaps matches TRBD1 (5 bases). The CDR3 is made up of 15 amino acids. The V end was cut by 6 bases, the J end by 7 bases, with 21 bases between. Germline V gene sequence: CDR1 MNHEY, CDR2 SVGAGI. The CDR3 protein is CASRIPGGGFHEAFF. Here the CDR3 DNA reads TGTGCCAGCAGGATCCCCGGGGGGGGTTTTCATGAAGCTTTCTTT.

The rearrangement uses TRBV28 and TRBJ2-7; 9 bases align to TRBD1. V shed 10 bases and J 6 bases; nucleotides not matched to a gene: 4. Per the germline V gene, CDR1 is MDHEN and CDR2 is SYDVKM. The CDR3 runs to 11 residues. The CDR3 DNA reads TGTGCCACCGGGACAGGGCGCGAGCAGTACGTC. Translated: CATGTGREQYV.

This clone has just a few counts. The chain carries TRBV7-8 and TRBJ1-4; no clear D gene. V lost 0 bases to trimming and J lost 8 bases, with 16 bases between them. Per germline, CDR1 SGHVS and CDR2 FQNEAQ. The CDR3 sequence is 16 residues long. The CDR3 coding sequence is TGTGCCAGCAGCTTAGCGGGAGGCAGCTTTATGGAAAAACTGTTTTTT. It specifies CASSLAGGSFMEKLFF.

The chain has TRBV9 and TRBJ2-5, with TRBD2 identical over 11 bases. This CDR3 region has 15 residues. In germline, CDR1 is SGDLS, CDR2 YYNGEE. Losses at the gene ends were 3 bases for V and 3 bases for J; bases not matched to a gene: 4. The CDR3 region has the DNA TGTGCCAGCAGCGCATCACTAGCGGGGGAAGAGACCCAGTACTTC. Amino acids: CASSASLAGEETQYF.

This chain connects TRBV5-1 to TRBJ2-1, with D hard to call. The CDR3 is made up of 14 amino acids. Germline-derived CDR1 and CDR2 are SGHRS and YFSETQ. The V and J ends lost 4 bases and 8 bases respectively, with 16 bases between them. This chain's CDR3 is CASSTGQASDEQFF. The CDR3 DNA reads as TGCGCCAGCAGCACCGGTCAGGCCTCGGATGAGCAGTTCTTC.

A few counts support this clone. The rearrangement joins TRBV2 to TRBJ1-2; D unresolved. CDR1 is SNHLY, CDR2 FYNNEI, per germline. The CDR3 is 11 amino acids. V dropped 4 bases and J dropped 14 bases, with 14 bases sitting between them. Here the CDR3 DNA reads TGTGCCAGCAGTGTTGAACACACTATGACCTTC. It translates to CASSVEHTMTF.

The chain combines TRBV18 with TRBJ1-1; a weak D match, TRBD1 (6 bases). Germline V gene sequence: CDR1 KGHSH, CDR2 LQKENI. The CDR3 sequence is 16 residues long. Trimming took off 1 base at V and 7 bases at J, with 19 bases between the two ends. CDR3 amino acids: CASSPQTGISGGEAFF. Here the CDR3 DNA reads TGTGCCAGCTCACCACAAACAGGGATTTCTGGTGGTGAAGCTTTCTTT. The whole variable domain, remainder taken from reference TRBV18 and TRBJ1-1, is NAGVMQNPRHLVRRRGQEARLRCSPMKGHSHVYWYRQLPEEGLKFMVYLQKENIIDESGMPKERFSAEFPKEGPSILRIQQVVRGDSAAYFCASSPQTGISGGEAFFGQGTRLTVV.

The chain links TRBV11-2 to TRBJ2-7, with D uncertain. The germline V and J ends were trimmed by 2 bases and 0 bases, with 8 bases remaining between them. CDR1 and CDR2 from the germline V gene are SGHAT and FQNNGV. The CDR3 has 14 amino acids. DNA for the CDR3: TGTGCCAGCAGCTTAACAGCCAGCTCCTACGAGCAGTACTTC. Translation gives CASSLTASSYEQYF.

The CDR3 coding sequence is TGTGCCAGCAGCGTAGCCGGGACAGGGTACGAGCAGTACGTC. Its protein is CASSVAGTGYEQYV. V is TRBV13 and J is TRBJ2-7; 9 positions match TRBD1. V lost 5 bases to trimming and J lost 4 bases; unmatched junction nucleotides: 6. The CDR3 has 14 amino acids. CDR1 and CDR2 from the germline V gene are PRHDT and FYEKMQ (reference sequence).

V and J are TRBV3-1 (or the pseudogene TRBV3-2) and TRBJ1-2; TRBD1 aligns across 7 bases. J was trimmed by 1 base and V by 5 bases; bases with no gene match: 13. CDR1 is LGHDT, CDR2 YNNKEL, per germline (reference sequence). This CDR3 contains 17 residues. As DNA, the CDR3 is TGTGCCAGCAGCTTTCTTACAGACAGGGCGAGTAACTATGGCTACACCTTC. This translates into CASSFLTDRASNYGYTF.

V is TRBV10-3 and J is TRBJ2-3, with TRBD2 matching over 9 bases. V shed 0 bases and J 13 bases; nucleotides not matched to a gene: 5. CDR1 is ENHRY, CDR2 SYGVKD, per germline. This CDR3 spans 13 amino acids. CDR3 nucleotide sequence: TGTGCCATCAGTGAGTCTCGGACTAGCGAGGAGTATTTT. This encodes CAISESRTSEEYF.

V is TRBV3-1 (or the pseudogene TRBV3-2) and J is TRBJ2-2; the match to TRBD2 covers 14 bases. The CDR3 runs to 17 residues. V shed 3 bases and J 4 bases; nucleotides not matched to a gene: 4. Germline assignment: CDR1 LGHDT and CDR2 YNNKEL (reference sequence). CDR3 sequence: CASSQTGLAGVTGELFF. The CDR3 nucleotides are TGTGCCAGCAGCCAGACGGGACTAGCGGGGGTCACCGGGGAGCTGTTTTTT.

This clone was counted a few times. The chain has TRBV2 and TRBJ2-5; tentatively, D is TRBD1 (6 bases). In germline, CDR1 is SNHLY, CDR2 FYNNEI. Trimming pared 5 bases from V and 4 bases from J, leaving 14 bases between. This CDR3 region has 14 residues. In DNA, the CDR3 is TGTGCCAGCAGTAGAGCAGGGGCCGGAGAGACCCAGTACTTC. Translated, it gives CASSRAGAGETQYF.

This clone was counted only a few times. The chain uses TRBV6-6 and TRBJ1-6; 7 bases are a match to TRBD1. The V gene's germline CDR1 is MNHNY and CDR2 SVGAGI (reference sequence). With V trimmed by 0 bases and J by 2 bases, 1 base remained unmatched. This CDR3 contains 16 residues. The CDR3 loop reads CASSYSGGTYNSPLHF. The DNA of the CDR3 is TGTGCCAGCAGTTACTCAGGGGGCACCTATAATTCACCCCTCCACTTT.

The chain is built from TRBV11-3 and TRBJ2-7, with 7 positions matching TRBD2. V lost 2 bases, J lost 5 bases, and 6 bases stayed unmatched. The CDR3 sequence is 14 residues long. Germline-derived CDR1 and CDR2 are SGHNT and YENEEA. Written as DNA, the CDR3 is TGTGCCAGCAGCTTACCCCGGGGGGACGACGAGCAGTACGTC. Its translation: CASSLPRGDDEQYV.

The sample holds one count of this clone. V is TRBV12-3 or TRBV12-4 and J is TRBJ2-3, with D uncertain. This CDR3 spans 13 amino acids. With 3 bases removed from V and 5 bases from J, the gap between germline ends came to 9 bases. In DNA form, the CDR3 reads TGTGCCAGCAGTTTGTTGGTACAAGATACGCAGTATTTT. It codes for CASSLLVQDTQYF.

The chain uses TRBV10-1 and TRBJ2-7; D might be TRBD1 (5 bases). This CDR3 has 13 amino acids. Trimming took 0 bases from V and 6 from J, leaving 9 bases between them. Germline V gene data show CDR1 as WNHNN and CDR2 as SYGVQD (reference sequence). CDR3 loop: CASSESKGAEQYF. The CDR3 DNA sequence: TGCGCCAGCAGTGAGTCGAAAGGGGCCGAGCAGTACTTC.

The CDR3 loop reads CASSIGAAPLYEQYF. CDR3 DNA: TGTGCCAGCAGCATTGGGGCGGCCCCTCTCTACGAGCAGTACTTC. This chain uses TRBV5-4 with TRBJ2-7; maybe TRBD1 (5 bases). CDR3 size: 15 residues. The V end was cut by 4 bases, the J end by 3 bases, with 17 bases between. The germline gives CDR1 SGHNT, CDR2 YYREEE (reference sequence). The full variable domain, in which reference TRBV5-4 and TRBJ2-7 provide the parts outside the CDR3, is ETGVTQSPTHLIKTRGQQVTLRCSSQSGHNTVSWYQQALGQGPQFIFQYYREEENGRGNFPPRFSGLQFPNYSSELNVNALELDDSALYLCASSIGAAPLYEQYFGPGTRLTVT.

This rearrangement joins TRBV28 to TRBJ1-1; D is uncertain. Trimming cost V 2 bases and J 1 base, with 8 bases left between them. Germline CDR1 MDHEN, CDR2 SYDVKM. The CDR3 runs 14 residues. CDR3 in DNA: TGTGCCAGCAGTTTAGTACACAGGAACACTGAAGCTTTCTTT. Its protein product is CASSLVHRNTEAFF.

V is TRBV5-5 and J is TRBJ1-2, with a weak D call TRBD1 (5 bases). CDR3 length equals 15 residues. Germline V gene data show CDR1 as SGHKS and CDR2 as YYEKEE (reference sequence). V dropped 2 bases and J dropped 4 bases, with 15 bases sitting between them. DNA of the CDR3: TGTGCCAGCAGCTTATCGGCCGCGCAGGGCTATGGCTACACCTTC. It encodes CASSLSAAQGYGYTF.

CDR3 coding DNA: TGTGCCAGCAGTTCCTCACTCTACGAGCAGTACGTC. Protein: CASSSSLYEQYV. The chain combines TRBV6-2 or TRBV6-3 with TRBJ2-7, with D hard to call. V was shortened by 4 bases and J by 3 bases, with 7 bases between the two germline ends. The V gene's germline CDR1 is MNHEY and CDR2 SVGEGT. This CDR3 contains 12 residues.

The CDR3 reads CASRTGGEDGYTF. The CDR3 DNA is TGTGCCAGCAGGACAGGGGGCGAGGATGGCTACACCTTC. The rearrangement joins TRBV2 to TRBJ1-2; 10 nucleotides match TRBD1. The CDR3 covers 13 residues. The germline V gene encodes CDR1 SNHLY and CDR2 FYNNEI. Losses at the gene ends were 6 bases for V and 6 bases for J; bases not matched to a gene: 4.

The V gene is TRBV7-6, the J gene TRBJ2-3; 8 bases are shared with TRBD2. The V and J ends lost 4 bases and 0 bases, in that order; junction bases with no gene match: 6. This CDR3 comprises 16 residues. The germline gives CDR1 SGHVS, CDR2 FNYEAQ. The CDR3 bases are TGTGCCAGCAGCTCCACTAGCGGTGCTAGCACAGATACGCAGTATTTT. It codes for CASSSTSGASTDTQYF.

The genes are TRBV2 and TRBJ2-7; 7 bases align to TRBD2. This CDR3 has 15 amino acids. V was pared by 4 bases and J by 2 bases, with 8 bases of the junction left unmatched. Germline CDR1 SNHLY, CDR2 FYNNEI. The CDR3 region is CASSGRGEFPYEQYV. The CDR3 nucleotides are TGTGCCAGCAGTGGCCGGGGGGAATTCCCCTACGAGCAGTACGTC.

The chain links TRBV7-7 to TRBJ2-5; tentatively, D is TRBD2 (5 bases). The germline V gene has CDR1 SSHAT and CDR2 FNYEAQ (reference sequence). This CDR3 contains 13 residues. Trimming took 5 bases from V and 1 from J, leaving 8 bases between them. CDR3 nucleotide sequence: TGTGCCAGCAGCCAGGACTTCCAAGAGACCCAGTACTTC. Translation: CASSQDFQETQYF.

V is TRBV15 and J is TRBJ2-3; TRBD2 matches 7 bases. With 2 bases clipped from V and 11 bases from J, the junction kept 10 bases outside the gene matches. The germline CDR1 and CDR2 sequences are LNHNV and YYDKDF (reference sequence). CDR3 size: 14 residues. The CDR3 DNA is TGTGCCACCAGCAGACCCCCGGGACTACTTTTGCAGTATTTT. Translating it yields CATSRPPGLLLQYF.

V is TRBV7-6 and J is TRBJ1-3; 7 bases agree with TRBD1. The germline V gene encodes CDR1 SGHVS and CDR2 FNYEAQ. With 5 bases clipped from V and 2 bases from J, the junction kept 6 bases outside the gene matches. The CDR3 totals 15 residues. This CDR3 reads CASSPTGWAGNTIYF. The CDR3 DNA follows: TGTGCCAGCAGCCCGACAGGGTGGGCTGGAAACACCATATATTTT.

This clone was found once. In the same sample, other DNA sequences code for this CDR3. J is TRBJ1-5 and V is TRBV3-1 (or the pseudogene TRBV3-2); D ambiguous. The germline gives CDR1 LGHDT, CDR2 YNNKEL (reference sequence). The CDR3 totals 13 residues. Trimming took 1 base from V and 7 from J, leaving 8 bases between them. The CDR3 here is CASSQGLSQPQHF. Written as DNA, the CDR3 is TGTGCCAGCAGCCAAGGACTCAGCCAGCCCCAGCATTTT.